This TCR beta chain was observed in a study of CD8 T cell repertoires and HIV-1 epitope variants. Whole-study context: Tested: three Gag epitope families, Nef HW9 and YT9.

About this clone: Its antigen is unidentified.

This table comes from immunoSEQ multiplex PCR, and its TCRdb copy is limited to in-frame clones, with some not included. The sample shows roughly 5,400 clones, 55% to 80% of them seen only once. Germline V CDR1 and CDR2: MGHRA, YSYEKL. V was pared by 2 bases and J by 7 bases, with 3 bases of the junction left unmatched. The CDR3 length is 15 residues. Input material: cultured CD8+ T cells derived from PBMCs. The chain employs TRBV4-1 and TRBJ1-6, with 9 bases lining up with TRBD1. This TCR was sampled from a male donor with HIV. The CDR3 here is CASSQLGQGNSPLHF. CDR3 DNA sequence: TGCGCCAGCAGCCAACTAGGACAGGGGAATTCACCCCTCCACTTT.